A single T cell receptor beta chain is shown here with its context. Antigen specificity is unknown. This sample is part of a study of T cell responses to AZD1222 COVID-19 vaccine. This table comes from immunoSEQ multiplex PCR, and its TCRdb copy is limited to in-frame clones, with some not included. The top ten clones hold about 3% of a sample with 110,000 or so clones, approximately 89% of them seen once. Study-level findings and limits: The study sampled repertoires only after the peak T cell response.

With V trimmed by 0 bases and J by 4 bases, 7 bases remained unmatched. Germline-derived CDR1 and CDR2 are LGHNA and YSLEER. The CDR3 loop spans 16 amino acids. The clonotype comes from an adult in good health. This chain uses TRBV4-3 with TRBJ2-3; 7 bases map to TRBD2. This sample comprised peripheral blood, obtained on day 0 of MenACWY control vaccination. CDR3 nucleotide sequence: TGCGCCAGCAGCCAAGATGCCGCGGGGGACTCAGATACGCAGTATTTT. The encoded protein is CASSQDAAGDSDTQYF.